The present TCR beta chain was sequenced within a study of T-cell reconstitution after alpha-beta-depleted transplantation in children. Study-wide results and caveats: Some patients' high day-60 TCRbeta diversity was attributed to recipient cells surviving conditioning. T-cell counts and diversity at one year post-transplant came mainly from newly produced T cells. Several hundred expanded graft clones reportedly gave rise to the alpha-beta T cells present about two months after transplant.

Germline V gene sequence: CDR1 MDHEN, CDR2 SYDVKM. The CDR3 extends over 14 amino acids. The germline V and J ends were trimmed by 3 bases and 1 base, with 9 bases remaining between them. To note about this clonotype: Its matching antigen is unknown.

Preparation of the TCRbeta library involved a method that used unique molecular identifiers. TCRdb processed the PCR reads anew with MiXCR; each CDR3 protein has one entry. The sample records about 980,000 distinct CDR3 sequences, roughly 29% being singletons. This clonotype originated in a boy younger than two who had a stem cell transplant for SCID, so the T cells may come from the graft donor. Sequencing used PBMCs, mostly from graft donor cells, obtained 360 days after TCRalphabeta/CD19-depleted stem cell transplant. The V call is TRBV28, the J call TRBJ1-1; no reliable D call. The CDR3 is CASSLTGENTEAFF. The CDR3 DNA is TGTGCCAGCAGTTTGACGGGCGAGAACACTGAAGCTTTCTTT.